These 8 T cell receptor beta chains share one sample of origin, sequenced in a study of radiotherapy plus CTLA-4 blockade in lung cancer. Sequencing was performed with immunoSEQ multiplex PCR; in TCRdb, only in-frame clones are kept and a portion is missing. Found here are roughly 63,000 clones, 65% to 80% of them singletons; the top ten hold about 8.3%. The sample was peripheral blood, taken from a patient treated with radiotherapy plus ipilimumab. These receptors all come from a human donor with non-small cell lung cancer whose response to radiotherapy plus ipilimumab could not be evaluated.

This chain joins TRBV5-1 and TRBJ1-3, with 9 bases aligning to TRBD1. Trimming took 3 bases from V and 0 from J; bases not matched to a gene: 7. Germline values: CDR1 SGHRS, CDR2 YFSETQ. The CDR3 runs to 17 residues. The CDR3 loop is CASSSRTGANSGNTIYF. CDR3 DNA sequence: TGCGCCAGCAGCTCTAGGACAGGGGCCAACTCTGGAAACACCATATATTTT.

This clone has more than one count but fewer than ten. The chain recombines TRBV19 with TRBJ1-5; D gene ambiguous. Per germline, CDR1 LNHDA and CDR2 SQIVND (reference sequence). This CDR3 comprises 12 residues. With 3 bases removed from V and 9 bases from J, the gap between germline ends came to 9 bases. The CDR3 spells CASSISTRPQHF. CDR3 DNA: TGTGCCAGTAGTATCTCGACTAGGCCCCAGCATTTT.

The chain has TRBV18 and TRBJ1-2, with 9 bases lining up with TRBD1. Germline V gene data show CDR1 as KGHSH and CDR2 as LQKENI. V dropped 4 bases and J dropped 2; count of bases not matched to a gene: 14. CDR3 length: 18 residues. Written as DNA, the CDR3 is TGTGCCAGCTCACTAAGAATGCCGGACAGGGGAGGGAACTATGGCTACACCTTC. This translates into CASSLRMPDRGGNYGYTF.

This chain connects TRBV14 to TRBJ2-7, with 14 bases fitting TRBD2. The CDR3 length is 15 residues. Trimming removed 4 bases from V and 3 bases from J; junction bases left unmatched: 2. CDR1 and CDR2 (germline): SGHDN, FVKESK. The CDR3 DNA follows: TGTGCCAGCAGCCCGGGACTAGCGGGAGTCTACGAGCAGTACTTC. Residues: CASSPGLAGVYEQYF.

This clone was seen many times. This sequence joins TRBV7-2 and TRBJ1-1; tentative D call: TRBD1 (6 bases). The CDR3 consists of 14 residues. The germline CDR1 and CDR2 sequences are SGHTA and FQGNSA. V lost 1 base and J 2 bases, leaving 8 bases between the germline ends. The CDR3, as DNA: TGTGCCAGCAGCTTAGGAGGGGGTAACACTGAAGCTTTCTTT. Translating gives CASSLGGGNTEAFF.

J is TRBJ1-1 and V is TRBV7-3; D is unresolved. Trimming cost V 5 bases and J 5 bases, with 15 bases left between them. The CDR3 consists of 14 residues. Germline lookup yields CDR1 SGHTA and CDR2 FQGTGA. CDR3 sequence reads: CASSPRRDGTEAFF. The CDR3 DNA follows: TGTGCCAGCAGCCCCCGAAGAGACGGGACTGAAGCTTTCTTT.

The chain is built from TRBV6-6 and TRBJ2-2, with D tentatively TRBD2 (5 bases). Per germline, CDR1 MNHNY and CDR2 SVGAGI (reference sequence). V dropped 4 bases and J dropped 5 bases, with 17 bases sitting between them. The CDR3 loop spans 16 amino acids. The CDR3 here is CASSSLTSSGTGELFF. CDR3 bases: TGTGCCAGCAGTTCCCTAACTAGTTCGGGGACCGGGGAGCTGTTTTTT.

This rearrangement joins TRBV4-3 to TRBJ1-2; D is ambiguous. This CDR3 comprises 13 residues. Germline values: CDR1 LGHNA, CDR2 YSLEER. With 0 bases removed from V and 4 bases from J, the gap between germline ends came to 6 bases. The chain's CDR3 is CASSQDNGYGYTF. CDR3 nucleotide sequence: TGCGCCAGCAGCCAAGATAACGGCTATGGCTACACCTTC.